This T cell receptor (beta chain) was retrieved from a study of blood T cell repertoires in COVID-19. Background on the study: The origin of the acute and convalescent COVID-19 samples was the United States, Italy and Spain.

V lost 7 bases and J 12 bases, leaving 21 bases between the germline ends. There are 12 residues in the CDR3. Per germline, CDR1 SQVTM and CDR2 ANQGSEA. This table comes from immunoSEQ multiplex PCR, and its TCRdb copy is limited to in-frame clones, with some not included. Here the sample spans about 300,000 clones, around 86% being singletons. At least ten counts were recorded for this clone. The rearrangement links TRBV29-1 to TRBJ1-2; possible D gene TRBD1, 6 bases. This TCR was recovered from a woman aged 40 to 49 who had recovered from COVID-19. The sample comprised PBMCs or T cells enriched from blood (not recorded which). CDR3 in DNA: TGCAGCGCTACCGGGACAACGGTTGTAGACACCTTC. This sequence encodes CSATGTTVVDTF.